The source of this T cell receptor (beta chain) is a study of immune evolution from preneoplasia to lung adenocarcinoma. Germline V CDR1 and CDR2: SGDLS, YYNGEE. The CDR3 contains 15 residues. The germline V and J ends were trimmed by 0 bases and 3 bases, with 7 bases remaining between them. TCRdb keeps only in-frame clones here, not all; method: immunoSEQ multiplex PCR. The sample has a few thousand clones, 75% to 85% seen once; the top ten hold 9.5%. To note about this clone: As yet, its antigen is unknown.

Findings and caveats of the study: Later-stage lesions appeared to have more T cells, more diversity, less clonality.

J is TRBJ2-6 and V is TRBV9; D remains ambiguous. The sequenced material came from FFPE normal lung tissue adjacent to the tumor. The receptor was derived from a person in their fifties with lung adenocarcinoma. CDR3 DNA sequence: TGTGCCAGCAGCGTAGGAGGATATGGGGCCAACGTCCTGACTTTC. This codes for CASSVGGYGANVLTF. The whole variable domain, remainder taken from reference TRBV9 and TRBJ2-6, is DSGVTQTPKHLITATGQRVTLRCSPRSGDLSVYWYQQSLDQGLQFLIQYYNGEERAKGNILERFSAQQFPDLHSELNLSSLELGDSALYFCASSVGGYGANVLTFGAGSRLTVL.